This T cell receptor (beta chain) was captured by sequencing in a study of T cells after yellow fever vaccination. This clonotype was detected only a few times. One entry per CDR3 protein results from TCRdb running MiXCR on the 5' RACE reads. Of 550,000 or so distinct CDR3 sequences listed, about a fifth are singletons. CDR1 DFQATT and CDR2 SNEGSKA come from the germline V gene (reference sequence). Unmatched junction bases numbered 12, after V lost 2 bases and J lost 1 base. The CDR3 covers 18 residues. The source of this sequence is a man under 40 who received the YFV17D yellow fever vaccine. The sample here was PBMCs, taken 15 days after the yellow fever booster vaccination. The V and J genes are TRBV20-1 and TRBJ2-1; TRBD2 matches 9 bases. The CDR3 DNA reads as TGCAGTGCTAGATTGGCTAGCGGGGCCCTTGCGTCCTACAATGAGCAGTTCTTC. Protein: CSARLASGALASYNEQFF.